The 31 T cell receptor beta chains reported below all come from one sample, sequenced in a study of shared clonotypes between healthy human individuals. Method: immunoSEQ multiplex PCR; TCRdb's copy keeps in-frame clones and lacks some. The sample lists about 96,000 clones; 68% were seen once. Sample: memory CD8+ T cells sorted from blood. Subset given: CD45RO+ cells pooled with CCR7-negative TemRA cells. The receptors originated from a man aged 30 to 45 in good health.

The rearrangement uses TRBV28 and TRBJ2-3; 10 nucleotides match TRBD2. The CDR3 is 17 amino acids. After removal of 5 bases from V and 2 bases from J, the junction contained 10 bases not matched to a gene. Germline CDR1 is MDHEN and CDR2 is SYDVKM. The CDR3 protein is CASSTPYGLADTDTQYF. The CDR3 DNA follows: TGTGCCAGCAGTACCCCGTATGGACTAGCGGACACAGATACGCAGTATTTT.

CDR3 in amino acids: CASSQDLQGLYNEQFF. CDR3 coding DNA: TGTGCCAGCAGCCAAGATCTACAGGGGCTCTACAATGAGCAGTTCTTC. V gene TRBV14 combines with J gene TRBJ2-1, with 7 bases lining up with TRBD1. Trimming removed 0 bases from V and 3 bases from J; junction bases left unmatched: 5. From germline, CDR1 is SGHDN and CDR2 FVKESK. The CDR3 runs to 16 residues.

V gene TRBV27 combines with J gene TRBJ2-6; D gene unclear. Germline CDR1 is MNHEY and CDR2 is SMNVEV (reference sequence). This CDR3 region has 14 residues. Trimming cost V 1 base and J 11 bases, with 12 bases left between them. For the CDR3, the DNA is TGTGCCAGCAGTTTATACCGCCTAAATGACGTCCTGACTTTC. Translated: CASSLYRLNDVLTF.

The chain uses TRBV14 and TRBJ2-3; a possible D gene is TRBD2 (6 bases). Trimming shortened V by 4 bases and J by 3 bases, and 17 bases separated the two germline ends. CDR3 length: 16 residues. Germline V gene sequence: CDR1 SGHDN, CDR2 FVKESK. This CDR3 reads CASSPIVAGRTDTQYF. Here the CDR3 DNA reads TGTGCCAGCAGCCCTATAGTTGCGGGAAGGACAGATACGCAGTATTTT.

The chain carries TRBV7-4 and TRBJ2-1; D unclear. Trimming cost V 0 bases and J 2 bases, with 14 bases left between them. This CDR3 spans 17 amino acids. The germline V gene has CDR1 SGHVT and CDR2 SQSDAQ. CDR3 amino acids: CASSLAGFSSAYNEQFF. CDR3 in DNA: TGTGCCAGCAGCTTAGCGGGTTTTTCGAGTGCCTACAATGAGCAGTTCTTC. The complete variable domain, with remaining parts taken from reference TRBV7-4 and TRBJ2-1, reads GAGVSQSPRYKVAKRGRDVALRCDSISGHVTLYWYRQTLGQGSEVLTYSQSDAQRDKSGRPSGRFSAERPERSVSTLKIQRTEQGDSAVYLCASSLAGFSSAYNEQFFGPGTRLTVL.

The chain is built from TRBV5-1 and TRBJ2-7; D remains unclear. Deletions cut 1 base from V and 3 bases from J, with 11 bases between. Germline loops: CDR1 SGHRS, CDR2 YFSETQ. The CDR3 contains 14 residues. CDR3 protein: CASSLSDFSYEQYF. Written as DNA, the CDR3 is TGCGCCAGCAGCTTGTCCGACTTCAGCTACGAGCAGTACTTC.

This clone was counted once. This chain connects TRBV2 to TRBJ1-4; TRBD1 might be the D (5 bases). The CDR3 runs 13 residues. Germline CDR1 reads SNHLY; CDR2 reads FYNNEI. V shed 5 bases and J shed 8 bases, with 12 bases lying between them. This CDR3 reads CASSFGQPEKLFF. CDR3 DNA: TGTGCCAGCAGTTTCGGACAACCCGAAAAACTGTTTTTT.

This chain connects TRBV28 to TRBJ2-7; D might be TRBD1 (6 bases). The CDR3 totals 15 residues. Germline CDR1 is MDHEN and CDR2 is SYDVKM. V was cut by 6 bases and J by 0 bases, with 15 bases left in between. The CDR3 here is CASSHRTASSYEQYF. CDR3 nucleotide sequence: TGTGCCAGCAGCCATCGGACAGCGAGCTCCTACGAGCAGTACTTC.

J is TRBJ2-7 and V is TRBV10-2; TRBD2 aligns across 9 bases. This CDR3 spans 14 amino acids. Germline values: CDR1 WSHSY, CDR2 SAAADI. Unmatched junction bases numbered 10, after V lost 6 bases and J lost 7 bases. The CDR3 DNA is TGCGCCAGCAGGGGAACAGGACTAGCGAGAGAGCAGTACTTC. Amino acids: CASRGTGLAREQYF.

The chain couples TRBV25-1 to TRBJ2-5; no reliable D call. V lost 3 bases and J 4 bases, leaving 6 bases between the germline ends. CDR3 length: 12 residues. Germline V gene sequence: CDR1 MGHDK, CDR2 SYGVNS. The CDR3 sequence: CASSDVGETQYF. The CDR3 nucleotides read TGTGCCAGCAGTGATGTTGGAGAGACCCAGTACTTC.

The genes are TRBV2 and TRBJ2-6; D call uncertain. The CDR3 has 13 amino acids. V was pared by 9 bases and J by 0 bases, with 6 bases between. Germline V gene lookup returns CDR1 SNHLY and CDR2 FYNNEI. This chain's CDR3 is CARRGSGANVLTF. CDR3 coding DNA: TGTGCCAGAAGAGGCTCTGGGGCCAACGTCCTGACTTTC. Together with reference TRBV2 and TRBJ2-6, the CDR3 gives the full variable domain: EPEVTQTPSHQVTQMGQEVILRCVPISNHLYFYWYRQILGQKVEFLVSFYNNEISEKSEIFDDQFSVERPDGSNFTLKIRSTKLEDSAMYFCARRGSGANVLTFGAGSRLTVL.

V is TRBV7-9 and J is TRBJ2-6; 10 bases are shared with TRBD1. The CDR3 runs to 18 residues. Per the germline V gene, CDR1 is SEHNR and CDR2 is FQNEAQ (reference sequence). V shed 7 bases, J shed 2 bases, and the junction held 11 bases outside the gene matches. CDR3 sequence (DNA): TGTGCCAGCACCCAAACCGGGACAGGGGCGGCTGGGGCCAACGTCCTGACTTTC. Translation gives CASTQTGTGAAGANVLTF.

The chain carries TRBV2 and TRBJ2-5; 7 bases match TRBD1. Germline V CDR1 and CDR2: SNHLY, FYNNEI. The V segment lost 7 bases and the J segment 4 bases; nucleotides outside the gene matches: 9. This CDR3 is 14 amino acids long. This chain's CDR3 is CASTSLGGPETQYF. The CDR3 coding sequence is TGTGCCAGCACCTCCCTAGGGGGCCCAGAGACCCAGTACTTC.

The chain has TRBV14 and TRBJ2-7; the D call may be TRBD1 or TRBD2 (5 bases each). Trimming removed 6 bases at V and 0 bases at J, with 36 bases between. Germline V gives CDR1 SGHDN, CDR2 FVKESK. The CDR3 contains 22 residues. The CDR3 sequence: CASRGEYLRLTNGPFHSYEQYF. The DNA of the CDR3 is TGTGCCAGCAGGGGGGAATATTTGAGGCTTACTAACGGGCCCTTCCACTCCTACGAGCAGTACTTC.

This clone was seen repeatedly, ten times or more. The J gene is TRBJ2-1, the V gene TRBV6-4; D may match TRBD1 or TRBD2 (6 bases each). V was cut by 0 bases and J by 4 bases, with 10 bases left in between. This CDR3 has 15 residues. The germline V gene has CDR1 MRHNA and CDR2 SNTAGT. Here the CDR3 reads CASSDSEGGYNEQFF. The CDR3 nucleotides read TGTGCCAGCAGTGACTCAGAGGGGGGTTACAATGAGCAGTTCTTC.

The J gene is TRBJ2-7, the V gene TRBV5-5; D call uncertain. The CDR3 totals 15 residues. The germline V and J ends were trimmed by 0 bases and 0 bases, with 10 bases remaining between them. The V gene's germline CDR1 is SGHKS and CDR2 YYEKEE (reference sequence). The CDR3 reads CASSLDVFSSYEQYF. Written as DNA, the CDR3 is TGTGCCAGCAGCTTGGACGTTTTTAGCTCCTACGAGCAGTACTTC.

This clone has ten or more counts. The chain is built from TRBV6-4 and TRBJ2-1; D possibly corresponds to TRBD1 (5 bases). The ends were cut back, 2 bases at V and 7 bases at J, with 12 bases in the middle. There are 14 residues in the CDR3. CDR1 and CDR2 (germline): MRHNA, SNTAGT. The CDR3 spells CASSDGAGQNEQFF. CDR3 DNA: TGTGCCAGCAGTGACGGGGCAGGTCAGAATGAGCAGTTCTTC.

The V gene is TRBV13, the J gene TRBJ2-2; D not certain. The V end was cut by 5 bases, the J end by 8 bases, with 15 bases between. This CDR3 has 14 residues. Germline loops: CDR1 PRHDT, CDR2 FYEKMQ (reference sequence). DNA of the CDR3: TGTGCCAGCAGCGCTTCCTCGCGGTTGGGGGAGCTGTTTTTT. The encoded protein is CASSASSRLGELFF.

V and J are TRBV9 and TRBJ2-5; D is unresolved. The CDR3 runs 13 residues. CDR1 SGDLS and CDR2 YYNGEE come from the germline V gene. V lost 1 base and J lost 3, with 7 bases in between. The CDR3 DNA sequence: TGTGCCAGCAGCGTAACGGGTGAAGAGACCCAGTACTTC. Translating gives CASSVTGEETQYF.

The rearrangement links TRBV7-8 to TRBJ2-7; 9 positions match TRBD1. V lost 5 bases, J lost 3 bases, and 8 bases stayed unmatched. Germline V CDR1 and CDR2: SGHVS, FQNEAQ. The CDR3 contains 15 residues. The CDR3 DNA reads as TGTGCCAGCAGCCTAAGATCGGGACAGGGCTACGAGCAGTACTTC. Residues: CASSLRSGQGYEQYF. The full variable domain, in which reference TRBV7-8 and TRBJ2-7 provide the parts outside the CDR3, is GAGVSQSPRYKVAKRGQDVALRCDPISGHVSLFWYQQALGQGPEFLTYFQNEAQLDKSGLPSDRFFAERPEGSVSTLKIQRTQQEDSAVYLCASSLRSGQGYEQYFGPGTRLTVT.

To note about this clone: A read error likely explains this, since a far larger clone differs by one base. The CDR3 sequence: CASSDGISGNEQFF. In nucleotides, the CDR3 is TGTGCCAGCAGTGACGGGATTAGCGGGAATGAGCAGTTCTTC. J is TRBJ2-1 and V is TRBV6-4; 7 bases fit TRBD2. Germline loops: CDR1 MRHNA, CDR2 SNTAGT. Trimming removed 2 bases from V and 7 bases from J; junction bases left unmatched: 5. This CDR3 has 14 residues.

The chain is built from TRBV7-6 and TRBJ2-6; TRBD2 matches at 7 bases. This CDR3 comprises 18 residues. V lost 0 bases and J lost 0; bases outside the gene matches: 5. Germline CDR1 is SGHVS and CDR2 is FNYEAQ. CDR3 DNA: TGTGCCAGCAGCTTAGCGCCAGGGACTACCTCTGGGGCCAACGTCCTGACTTTC. This sequence encodes CASSLAPGTTSGANVLTF.

The V and J genes are TRBV5-1 and TRBJ2-1, with 14 bases fitting TRBD2. Germline CDR1 SGHRS, CDR2 YFSETQ. V was pared by 2 bases and J by 1 base, with 8 bases of the junction left unmatched. The CDR3 contains 19 residues. This chain's CDR3 is CASSLRGTSGSESYNEQFF. The CDR3 DNA is TGCGCCAGCAGCTTACGAGGGACTAGCGGGAGTGAATCCTACAATGAGCAGTTCTTC.

The CDR3 DNA reads as TGTGCCAGCAGCTTAGGGTACAGGGGGCGCGAGGATGAAAAACTGTTTTTT. It yields the protein CASSLGYRGREDEKLFF. V and J are TRBV7-3 and TRBJ1-4; TRBD1 matches 9 bases. V was pared by 2 bases and J by 6 bases, with 10 bases of the junction left unmatched. The length of the CDR3 is 17 residues. Germline CDR1 SGHTA, CDR2 FQGTGA.

This clone was detected only once. The chain links TRBV7-9 to TRBJ2-7; D call uncertain. Germline V lookup: CDR1 SEHNR, CDR2 FQNEAQ (reference sequence). The CDR3 sequence is 16 residues long. V lost 7 bases to trimming and J lost 0 bases, with 19 bases between them. The CDR3 protein is CASTILPRAGSYEQYF. The CDR3 coding sequence is TGTGCCAGCACCATCCTCCCTCGGGCAGGCTCCTACGAGCAGTACTTC.

The chain links TRBV4-2 to TRBJ1-4; 11 bases line up with TRBD1. Germline V gene data show CDR1 as LGHNA and CDR2 as YNFKEQ. The J segment lost 7 bases and the V segment lost 0 bases, leaving 4 bases of the junction unmatched. The CDR3 has 16 amino acids. The CDR3 region is CASSQESGQGAEKLFF. The CDR3 DNA follows: TGTGCCAGCAGCCAAGAGTCCGGACAGGGGGCTGAAAAACTGTTTTTT.

In this sample, this clone turned up a few times. The chain recombines TRBV19 with TRBJ2-4; D remains ambiguous. Germline V gene lookup returns CDR1 LNHDA and CDR2 SQIVND (reference sequence). The CDR3 loop spans 12 amino acids. Trimming left V 2 bases short and J 5 bases short, with 4 bases between. The CDR3 reads CASSIRQNIQYF. The CDR3 DNA sequence: TGTGCCAGTAGTATACGACAAAACATTCAGTACTTC.

The J gene is TRBJ2-7, the V gene TRBV27; unclear D gene. Per the germline V gene, CDR1 is MNHEY and CDR2 is SMNVEV (reference sequence). The V end was cut by 2 bases, the J end by 2 bases, with 7 bases between. The CDR3 is 13 amino acids. This CDR3 is CASSLTSTYEQYF. Here the CDR3 DNA reads TGTGCCAGCAGTTTAACGTCGACCTACGAGCAGTACTTC.

The genes are TRBV4-3 and TRBJ1-1; unclear D gene. This CDR3 has 13 amino acids. V was clipped by 6 bases and J by 1 base, with 9 bases between them. The V gene's germline CDR1 is LGHNA and CDR2 YSLEER. The CDR3 is CASSESSNTEAFF. CDR3 nucleotide sequence: TGCGCCAGCAGTGAGTCGTCGAACACTGAAGCTTTCTTT.

In its sample, this clone was seen once. The V and J genes are TRBV4-2 and TRBJ1-2, with TRBD1 as a possible D gene (5 bases). Trimming shortened V by 4 bases and J by 2 bases, and 8 bases separated the two germline ends. Germline V gene sequence: CDR1 LGHNA, CDR2 YNFKEQ. CDR3 length: 13 amino acids. This CDR3 is CASSPSGNYGYTF. Written as DNA, the CDR3 is TGTGCCAGCAGCCCATCAGGGAACTATGGCTACACCTTC.

In its sample, this clone was seen once. In DNA form, the CDR3 reads TGCGCCAGCACCTCACAGGGCTACGAGCAGTACTTC. Residues: CASTSQGYEQYF. This chain connects TRBV5-1 to TRBJ2-7; D might be TRBD1 (6 bases). Between the trimmed V and J ends, which lost 6 bases and 3 bases, there was a span of 10 bases. Germline V gives CDR1 SGHRS, CDR2 YFSETQ. CDR3 length equals 12 residues.